These 13 T cell receptor beta chains originate from one sample sequenced in a study of cytomegalovirus exposure and HLA in healthy donors listed by TCRdb under 2017. Libraries were made using the immunoSEQ multiplex PCR assay. The multiplex PCR relied on a mix of 60 forward primers for TCR Vbeta segments and 13 reverse primers for TCR Jbeta segments. TCRdb stores this immuneACCESS table with in-frame sequences only. Part of the clones is absent; in the studies checked, under half of the shortfall reflects unresolved V genes, and no reason is known for the rest. This sample has approximately 92,000 clones in its table, and 81% of those were observed once. Roughly 4% of the sample belongs to the ten largest clones. Sequencing was carried out using PBMCs. The receptors were gathered from a woman in her sixties or seventies in good health and CMV-seropositive.

The genes are TRBV5-4 and TRBJ2-7, with D perhaps matching TRBD2 (6 bases). V gave up 4 bases and J gave up 7 bases, with 21 bases separating them. The CDR3 contains 15 residues. Germline loops: CDR1 SGHNT, CDR2 YYREEE (reference sequence). DNA for the CDR3: TGTGCCAGCAGCGGGTCGCGGGACCTCCGCAGGGAGCAGTACTTC. Protein sequence: CASSGSRDLRREQYF.

This chain connects TRBV19 to TRBJ1-1, with TRBD1 identical over 7 bases. The ends lost 11 bases at V and 0 bases at J; junction bases unmatched: 9. CDR1 LNHDA and CDR2 SQIVND come from the germline V gene (reference sequence). The CDR3 extends over 14 amino acids. CDR3 sequence reads: CASKGASMNTEAFF. The CDR3 DNA reads as TGTGCCTCAAAGGGGGCCAGCATGAACACTGAAGCTTTCTTT.

The J gene is TRBJ1-1, the V gene TRBV11-3; D might be TRBD1 (5 bases). The germline CDR1 and CDR2 sequences are SGHNT and YENEEA. This CDR3 spans 14 amino acids. The ends were cut back, 4 bases at V and 1 base at J, with 10 bases in the middle. The CDR3 coding sequence is TGTGCCAGCAGCTCAGAACAGGCGAACACTGAAGCTTTCTTT. Its protein is CASSSEQANTEAFF. Combining the CDR3 with reference TRBV11-3 and TRBJ1-1 gives the whole variable domain EAGVVQSPRYKIIEKKQPVAFWCNPISGHNTLYWYLQNLGQGPELLIRYENEEAVDDSQLPKDRFSAERLKGVDSTLKIQPAELGDSAVYLCASSSEQANTEAFFGQGTRLTVV.

V gene TRBV7-8 combines with J gene TRBJ1-2; 9 bases map to TRBD1. V lost 6 bases, J lost 4 bases, and 9 bases stayed unmatched. Looked up from germline, CDR1 is SGHVS and CDR2 is FQNEAQ. This CDR3 has 15 residues. Written as DNA, the CDR3 is TGTGCCAGCAGTCTCCGGGACAGGGATTTCTATGGCTACACCTTC. It translates to CASSLRDRDFYGYTF.

On this clone: One junction end disagrees with the germline gene, perhaps due to a read error. The genes are TRBV7-9 and TRBJ2-1; tentative D call: TRBD2 (5 bases). The CDR3 consists of 16 residues. Germline CDR1 and CDR2: SEHNR and FQNEAQ (reference sequence). The CDR3 nucleotides read TGTTCCAGCAGCTTAAGGTCTAGCTCCATAACCAATGAGCAGTTCTTC. It encodes CSSSLRSSSITNEQFF.

This clone is a singleton in its sample. The J gene is TRBJ2-7, the V gene TRBV4-1; TRBD1 might be the D (6 bases). Germline CDR1 and CDR2: MGHRA and YSYEKL. The CDR3 is 15 amino acids. The V end lost 3 bases, the J end lost 5 bases, and 17 bases lay between the germline ends. The DNA of the CDR3 is TGCGCCAGCAGCCACCCCGTTAGGGGGTCCGACGAGCAGTACTTC. This codes for CASSHPVRGSDEQYF.

This chain uses TRBV9 with TRBJ2-2; weak D call: TRBD2 (6 bases). V was clipped by 1 base and J by 0 bases, with 10 bases between them. The germline gives CDR1 SGDLS, CDR2 YYNGEE. CDR3 length: 16 amino acids. CDR3 amino acids: CASSVPPGANTGELFF. DNA for the CDR3: TGTGCCAGCAGCGTACCGCCGGGGGCGAACACCGGGGAGCTGTTTTTT.

This clone showed up just a few times. V and J are TRBV11-2 and TRBJ2-1; 8 positions agree with TRBD1. The germline CDR1 and CDR2 sequences are SGHAT and FQNNGV. V trimming: 2 bases; J trimming: 7 bases; junction bases outside the gene matches: 4. The CDR3 contains 14 residues. CDR3 bases: TGTGCCAGCAGCTTACGACAGGGGAGGAATGAGCAGTTCTTC. Protein: CASSLRQGRNEQFF.

Regarding this clone: Likely a read error: the CDR3 ends without its conserved phenylalanine or tryptophan. The DNA is omitted, as the CDR3 cannot be located on it reliably, and the CDR3 follows TCRdb's listing. This sequence joins TRBV2 and TRBJ1-2. The length of the CDR3 is 9 amino acids, counting both ends. Germline V gene sequence: CDR1 SNHLY, CDR2 FYNNEI. The CDR3 sequence is CASTRGPAD.

The V call is TRBV18, the J call TRBJ2-3; 7 bases are shared with TRBD2. The CDR3 loop spans 18 amino acids. Trimming took 5 bases from V and 0 from J; bases not matched to a gene: 14. From germline, CDR1 is KGHSH and CDR2 LQKENI. CDR3 sequence reads: CASSINLPAGPSTDTQYF. CDR3 nucleotide sequence: TGTGCCAGCTCAATAAACTTACCAGCGGGACCTAGCACAGATACGCAGTATTTT.

The CDR3 region is CASSIAQSANYGYTF. CDR3 DNA: TGTGCCAGTAGTATAGCACAGTCGGCTAACTATGGCTACACCTTC. The rearrangement uses TRBV19 and TRBJ1-2; no firm D call. Germline lookup yields CDR1 LNHDA and CDR2 SQIVND (reference sequence). Between the trimmed V and J ends, which lost 1 base and 0 bases, there was a span of 9 bases. CDR3 length equals 15 residues.

The V call is TRBV30, the J call TRBJ2-3, with a possible D match to TRBD1 (6 bases). Germline CDR1 GTSNPN, CDR2 SVGIG (reference sequence). The ends were cut back, 4 bases at V and 4 bases at J, with 12 bases in the middle. The CDR3 runs to 13 residues. CDR3 in amino acids: CAWNRQGSDTQYF. DNA for the CDR3: TGTGCCTGGAATCGGCAGGGGTCAGATACGCAGTATTTT.

This chain joins TRBV5-5 and TRBJ1-1; perhaps TRBD1 as D (6 bases). The CDR3 sequence is 14 residues long. V was cut by 4 bases and J by 0 bases, with 10 bases left in between. CDR1 SGHKS and CDR2 YYEKEE come from the germline V gene (reference sequence). CDR3 region: CASSPTGLNTEAFF. CDR3 in DNA: TGTGCCAGCAGCCCGACAGGCTTGAACACTGAAGCTTTCTTT.